The sample holds a few counts of the clone carrying this T cell receptor beta chain. V lost 2 bases and J lost 7, with 17 bases in between. CDR3 length: 16 amino acids. CDR1 SGHVS and CDR2 FQNEAQ come from the germline V gene. The authors prepared the TCRbeta library with unique molecular identifiers. TCRdb re-derived calls from the PCR reads in MiXCR, one entry per CDR3 protein. This sample carries approximately 400,000 distinct CDR3 sequences, approximately 11% of them seen once, and the ten largest clones take 4.5% to 7%. These data come from a study of T-cell reconstitution after alpha-beta-depleted transplantation in children.

The source was PBMCs from the stem cell graft donor, collected from the stem cell graft. The chain joins TRBV7-8 to TRBJ2-2; a possible D gene is TRBD2 (6 bases). This receptor was taken from a human donor who donated a stem cell graft to a child with acute myeloid leukemia. The CDR3 coding sequence is TGTGCCAGCAGCTTATGGGACTCCCCTTGGGACGGGGAGCTGTTTTTT. Amino acids: CASSLWDSPWDGELFF.